The 16 T cell receptor beta chains below all came from one sample that was sequenced in a study of blood T cell repertoires in COVID-19. Clones were sequenced by immunoSEQ multiplex PCR, and TCRdb holds only the in-frame ones, with some missing. Of 100,000 or so clones listed, 75% to 85% were seen once; the top ten hold more than 8%. Sequencing input: peripheral blood. These receptors all stem from a woman between 70 and 85 years old with acute or convalescent COVID-19.

The chain recombines TRBV30 with TRBJ1-2, with 8 bases fitting TRBD1. With 8 bases clipped from V and 1 base from J, the junction kept 9 bases outside the gene matches. The CDR3 spans 14 residues. Germline V gives CDR1 GTSNPN, CDR2 SVGIG (reference sequence). The CDR3 loop is CATAQGQDNYGYTF. As DNA, the CDR3 is TGTGCCACGGCCCAGGGACAGGATAACTATGGCTACACCTTC.

The rearrangement links TRBV7-2 to TRBJ2-3; TRBD2 might be the D (5 bases). The CDR3 covers 15 residues. The V and J ends lost 1 base and 5 bases respectively, with 13 bases between them. The germline gives CDR1 SGHTA, CDR2 FQGNSA. The CDR3 DNA sequence: TGTGCCAGCAGCTTAGTGGGAGCAAGGCTAGATACGCAGTATTTT. Protein sequence: CASSLVGARLDTQYF.

The V call is TRBV29-1, the J call TRBJ1-2; 9 bases fit TRBD1. The trim removed 7 bases at V and 0 bases at J, leaving 6 bases unmatched. The length of the CDR3 is 14 residues. Per the germline V gene, CDR1 is SQVTM and CDR2 is ANQGSEA. CDR3 coding DNA: TGCAGCGCACAGGGACAGGGAGCTAACTATGGCTACACCTTC. Translating gives CSAQGQGANYGYTF.

The chain employs TRBV3-1 (or the pseudogene TRBV3-2) and TRBJ1-3, with D possibly TRBD1 on 6 matching bases. Deletions cut 1 base from V and 3 bases from J, with 16 bases between. The CDR3 is 17 amino acids. Germline V gene lookup returns CDR1 LGHDT and CDR2 YNNKEL (reference sequence). In DNA form, the CDR3 reads TGTGCCAGCAGCCAAGGGAGGCCAGGGGCATTTGGAAACACCATATATTTT. Amino acid sequence: CASSQGRPGAFGNTIYF.

The rearrangement uses TRBV4-3 and TRBJ2-7; tentative D call: TRBD1 (5 bases). The V gene lost 0 bases and the J gene lost 7 bases, with 10 bases spanning the gap. Germline V gene lookup returns CDR1 LGHNA and CDR2 YSLEER. The CDR3 contains 13 residues. This CDR3 is CASSQDSGWEQYF. Here the CDR3 DNA reads TGCGCCAGCAGCCAAGATTCAGGGTGGGAGCAGTACTTC.

The genes are TRBV15 and TRBJ2-7; 10 bases match TRBD2. The germline gives CDR1 LNHNV, CDR2 YYDKDF (reference sequence). The length of the CDR3 is 16 residues. J lost 4 bases, V lost 5 bases, and 11 bases had no gene match. CDR3 loop: CATSPFDSGRRYEQYF. The CDR3 DNA reads TGTGCCACCAGCCCTTTCGATAGCGGGAGGAGGTACGAGCAGTACTTC.

The chain uses TRBV9 and TRBJ2-1; 8 nucleotides align to TRBD2. Germline assignment: CDR1 SGDLS and CDR2 YYNGEE. This CDR3 comprises 16 residues. With V trimmed by 2 bases and J by 0 bases, 4 bases remained unmatched. The CDR3 here is CASSVSGRGSYNEQFF. The CDR3 nucleotides read TGTGCCAGCAGCGTGTCCGGGAGGGGCTCCTACAATGAGCAGTTCTTC.

This clone was seen just once. The gene calls are TRBV10-1 and TRBJ2-6; D perhaps matches TRBD2 (5 bases). In germline, CDR1 is WNHNN, CDR2 SYGVQD (reference sequence). This CDR3 is 17 amino acids long. The V gene lost 2 bases and the J gene lost 2 bases, with 13 bases spanning the gap. The CDR3 loop is CASSEEGSLPGANVLTF. CDR3 in DNA: TGCGCCAGCAGTGAGGAGGGTAGCCTTCCTGGGGCCAACGTCCTGACTTTC.

The rearrangement uses TRBV18 and TRBJ1-3; TRBD1 is a possible D gene (6 bases). CDR3 length: 15 amino acids. Germline V gene data show CDR1 as KGHSH and CDR2 as LQKENI. Trimming removed 4 bases at V and 0 bases at J, with 10 bases between. The CDR3 loop reads CASSHNRDSGNTIYF. The DNA for the CDR3 is TGTGCCAGCTCACACAACAGGGACTCTGGAAACACCATATATTTT.

The chain uses TRBV4-1 and TRBJ2-7; 9 nucleotides line up with TRBD2. The CDR3 consists of 15 residues. Germline lookup yields CDR1 MGHRA and CDR2 YSYEKL. V lost 6 bases, J lost 2 bases, and 8 bases stayed unmatched. CDR3 loop: CASREALAGPYEQYF. The DNA for the CDR3 is TGCGCCAGCAGGGAGGCGCTAGCGGGGCCCTACGAGCAGTACTTC.

This clone was detected a few times. V and J are TRBV19 and TRBJ1-2, with 8 bases lining up with TRBD1. The V gene end was trimmed by 5 bases and the J gene end by 7 bases; junction bases not matched to a gene: 9. Per the germline V gene, CDR1 is LNHDA and CDR2 is SQIVND (reference sequence). The CDR3 consists of 14 residues. The CDR3 DNA is TGTGCCAGTAGTTATCAGGGGGCGGCTGGTGGCTACACCTTC. Its protein product is CASSYQGAAGGYTF. The entire variable domain, with the rest obtained from reference TRBV19 and TRBJ1-2, is as follows: DGGITQSPKYLFRKEGQNVTLSCEQNLNHDAMYWYRQDPGQGLRLIYYSQIVNDFQKGDIAEGYSVSREKKESFPLTVTSAQKNPTAFYLCASSYQGAAGGYTFGSGTRLTVV.

DNA for the CDR3: TGTGCCAGCTCTGGACAGGGGAGGACTGAAGCTTTCTTT. Its protein is CASSGQGRTEAFF. The rearrangement uses TRBV11-3 and TRBJ1-1; 9 bases agree with TRBD1. J gave up 5 bases and V 8 bases, and 6 bases lay outside the gene matches. The CDR3 contains 13 residues. CDR1 and CDR2 (germline): SGHNT, YENEEA.

This clone occurred once. V is TRBV7-2 and J is TRBJ2-2; D unresolved. V dropped 2 bases and J dropped 0 bases, with 10 bases sitting between them. Germline V gives CDR1 SGHTA, CDR2 FQGNSA. The CDR3 loop spans 16 amino acids. The CDR3 DNA reads as TGTGCCAGCAGCTTAAGACATATCGCGAACACCGGGGAGCTGTTTTTT. Its translation: CASSLRHIANTGELFF.

The chain combines TRBV11-1 with TRBJ1-2, with 10 bases identical to TRBD1. There are 15 residues in the CDR3. V shed 4 bases, J shed 7 bases, and the junction held 9 bases outside the gene matches. Germline CDR1 is SGHAT and CDR2 is FQDESV (reference sequence). The CDR3 sequence is CASSSTDRGLVGYTF. The CDR3 nucleotides are TGTGCCAGCAGCTCAACCGACAGGGGGCTCGTTGGCTACACCTTC.

The chain joins TRBV27 to TRBJ2-7; D gene ambiguous. The CDR3 has 13 amino acids. From germline, CDR1 is MNHEY and CDR2 SMNVEV (reference sequence). Trimming removed 4 bases at V and 3 bases at J, with 10 bases between. As DNA, the CDR3 is TGTGCCAGCAGTTCCCTCTCCGGCTACGAGCAGTACTTC. This translates into CASSSLSGYEQYF.

The V and J genes are TRBV10-3 and TRBJ1-1, with D possibly TRBD1 on 5 matching bases. CDR1 and CDR2 from the germline V gene are ENHRY and SYGVKD. V was clipped by 7 bases and J by 4 bases, with 7 bases between them. The CDR3 consists of 11 residues. CDR3 bases: TGTGCCATCATGGGGGGCACTGAAGCTTTCTTT. Translation: CAIMGGTEAFF.